These 15 T cell receptor beta chains share one sample of origin, sequenced in a study of CD8+ T cells in alopecia areata. Sequencing relied on a cDNA template that was reverse transcribed from extracted RNA. Profiled with immunoSEQ multiplex PCR; TCRdb holds only in-frame clones, not every one. The sample lists 200,000 or so clones; around 62% were seen once. Specimen: CD4+ T cells sorted from blood, collected at week 0. The receptors originated from a human donor with alopecia areata.

The chain employs TRBV30 and TRBJ1-2; 7 nucleotides line up with TRBD1. Germline V gene lookup returns CDR1 GTSNPN and CDR2 SVGIG (reference sequence). The CDR3 length is 14 residues. V lost 1 base to trimming and J lost 2 bases; unmatched junction nucleotides: 4. CDR3 bases: TGTGCCTGGAGTGACCAGACAGGGAACTATGGCTACACCTTC. This encodes CAWSDQTGNYGYTF.

The rearrangement joins TRBV20-1 to TRBJ1-2; D ambiguous. Germline V CDR1 and CDR2: DFQATT, SNEGSKA (reference sequence). Trimming took 1 base from V and 7 from J, leaving 7 bases between them. CDR3 length: 11 residues. CDR3 region: CSARVAAGYTF. The CDR3 nucleotides read TGCAGTGCTAGAGTGGCAGCTGGCTACACCTTC.

CDR3 coding DNA: TGTGCCAGTAGTATTTCTCCGGGACAGTTCGGCTACACCTTC. This translates into CASSISPGQFGYTF. The V and J genes are TRBV19 and TRBJ1-2, with 7 bases lining up with TRBD1. V was pared by 3 bases and J by 8 bases, with 9 bases of the junction left unmatched. The germline V gene has CDR1 LNHDA and CDR2 SQIVND (reference sequence). CDR3 length: 14 amino acids.

This clone is a singleton in its sample. The chain uses TRBV4-2 and TRBJ2-2, with 10 bases that match TRBD2. V was clipped by 3 bases and J by 0 bases; unmatched bases: 4. The CDR3 spans 17 residues. Germline values: CDR1 LGHNA, CDR2 YNFKEQ. The DNA of the CDR3 is TGTGCCAGCAGCCACTCTAGCGGGAGAGCGAACACCGGGGAGCTGTTTTTT. This sequence encodes CASSHSSGRANTGELFF.

This sequence joins TRBV30 and TRBJ2-1; D not resolved. CDR1 GTSNPN and CDR2 SVGIG come from the germline V gene (reference sequence). The V end was cut by 5 bases, the J end by 4 bases, with 12 bases between. The CDR3 consists of 13 residues. CDR3 coding DNA: TGTGCCTGGCGCGAGTGGGGTTACAATGAGCAGTTCTTC. This gives the protein CAWREWGYNEQFF.

This rearrangement joins TRBV29-1 to TRBJ1-1, with D tentatively TRBD1 (5 bases). V was clipped by 2 bases and J by 5 bases, with 24 bases between them. There are 17 residues in the CDR3. Germline CDR1 and CDR2: SQVTM and ANQGSEA. The CDR3, as DNA: TGCAGCGTTGAATCCTTCGGGGCAGATGCTAGAGGAACTGAAGCTTTCTTT. Translation: CSVESFGADARGTEAFF.

This clone showed up just a few times. This chain joins TRBV7-8 and TRBJ1-3; 7 bases map to TRBD1. After removal of 4 bases from V and 2 bases from J, the junction contained 8 bases not matched to a gene. Germline V lookup: CDR1 SGHVS, CDR2 FQNEAQ. This CDR3 comprises 16 residues. The CDR3: CASSSREQGAGNTIYF. The CDR3 DNA reads as TGTGCCAGCAGCTCGAGGGAGCAGGGGGCTGGAAACACCATATATTTT.

A few counts support this clone. V and J are TRBV5-1 and TRBJ2-5, with TRBD1 identical over 8 bases. The junction had 3 bases not matched to a gene; V was cut back by 5 bases and J by 3 bases. Germline V gene data show CDR1 as SGHRS and CDR2 as YFSETQ. The CDR3 covers 13 residues. CDR3 DNA: TGCGCCAGCAGTAAGGACAGGGAAGAGACCCAGTACTTC. This gives the protein CASSKDREETQYF.

The chain uses TRBV2 and TRBJ1-1; tentative D call: TRBD1 (6 bases). Germline V gene sequence: CDR1 SNHLY, CDR2 FYNNEI. V dropped 6 bases and J dropped 4 bases, with 15 bases sitting between them. This CDR3 spans 14 amino acids. The CDR3 loop is CASRRNREVTEAFF. The CDR3 DNA reads TGTGCCAGCAGACGCAACAGGGAAGTCACTGAAGCTTTCTTT. Using reference TRBV2 and TRBJ1-1 for the parts outside the CDR3, the full variable domain is EPEVTQTPSHQVTQMGQEVILRCVPISNHLYFYWYRQILGQKVEFLVSFYNNEISEKSEIFDDQFSVERPDGSNFTLKIRSTKLEDSAMYFCASRRNREVTEAFFGQGTRLTVV.

This chain links TRBV6-1 with TRBJ1-2; 8 bases agree with TRBD1. The junction had 7 bases not matched to a gene; V was cut back by 4 bases and J by 3 bases. The germline gives CDR1 MNHNS, CDR2 SASEGT. The CDR3 totals 15 residues. This chain's CDR3 is CASSVRTGMDYGYTF. DNA for the CDR3: TGTGCCAGCAGTGTCCGGACAGGGATGGACTATGGCTACACCTTC.

This chain links TRBV10-3 with TRBJ1-5, with D possibly being TRBD1 (5 bases). V shed 6 bases and J shed 4 bases, with 10 bases lying between them. Germline-derived CDR1 and CDR2 are ENHRY and SYGVKD. This CDR3 has 13 amino acids. In DNA, the CDR3 is TGTGCCATCAGGGGGCAGGAAAATCAGCCCCAGCATTTT. Protein sequence: CAIRGQENQPQHF.

The chain is built from TRBV5-1 and TRBJ2-3; 12 bases are shared with TRBD2. This CDR3 has 17 residues. Germline V gene lookup returns CDR1 SGHRS and CDR2 YFSETQ. The J segment lost 4 bases and the V segment lost 5 bases, leaving 11 bases of the junction unmatched. The CDR3 coding sequence is TGCGCCAGCAGGCAGACTAGCGGGAGCCCCGGGGCAGATACGCAGTATTTT. Amino acids: CASRQTSGSPGADTQYF.

The table lists this clone with a few counts. This chain joins TRBV19 and TRBJ2-1; 15 bases fit TRBD2. Germline V gene lookup returns CDR1 LNHDA and CDR2 SQIVND (reference sequence). Trimming at V came to 5 bases and at J to 10 bases, leaving 9 bases not matched to a gene. This CDR3 is built from 16 residues. The CDR3: CASSLSGTSGRSEQFF. CDR3 sequence (DNA): TGTGCCAGTAGTCTCTCAGGGACTAGCGGGAGGAGCGAGCAGTTCTTC.

J is TRBJ1-1 and V is TRBV5-4; no firm D call. The CDR3 consists of 15 residues. Germline V CDR1 and CDR2: SGHNT, YYREEE (reference sequence). Trimming stripped 0 bases from V and 1 base from J, with 10 bases between. CDR3 sequence (DNA): TGTGCCAGCAGCTTGGCGGGTCAGAAGAACACTGAAGCTTTCTTT. Protein product: CASSLAGQKNTEAFF. Supplemented by reference TRBV5-4 and TRBJ1-1, the full variable domain reads ETGVTQSPTHLIKTRGQQVTLRCSSQSGHNTVSWYQQALGQGPQFIFQYYREEENGRGNFPPRFSGLQFPNYSSELNVNALELDDSALYLCASSLAGQKNTEAFFGQGTRLTVV.

This clone was seen only a few times. The chain couples TRBV30 to TRBJ1-1; D remains ambiguous. V was pared by 0 bases and J by 4 bases, with 18 bases between. Germline-derived CDR1 and CDR2 are GTSNPN and SVGIG (reference sequence). The CDR3 covers 16 residues. CDR3 coding DNA: TGTGCCTGGAGTGTACCGCTTCGACTCAGCGGCACTGAAGCTTTCTTT. It codes for CAWSVPLRLSGTEAFF.